This T cell receptor beta chain came from a study of T cell repertoires in cytomegalovirus infection. Study summary: Shared public TCR beta signatures pointed to both CMV infection and a matching HLA type. Study results and caveats: Within the response measured ex vivo, HLA-C-restricted CMV-specific TCR beta clonotypes were dominant. Carriers of CMV plus the relevant HLA were identified by cumulative public TCR beta family frequency.

TCRdb re-derived calls from the reads in MiXCR, one entry per CDR3 protein. The data show a few hundred thousand distinct CDR3 sequences, about 18% seen once. This clonotype was recorded a few times. The target antigen is unknown. Sequencing was carried out using CD8+ T cells from PBMCs. The source is a human donor in good health (CMV status not recorded). Some clones in this sample may be carry-over from other donors' samples.

CDR3 in DNA: TGTGCCAGCAGCTTGGGACAGGGGTATACCTACGAGCAGTACTTC. This codes for CASSLGQGYTYEQYF. The chain uses TRBV5-4 and TRBJ2-7, with 8 bases that match TRBD1. The V gene's germline CDR1 is SGHNT and CDR2 YYREEE (reference sequence). V shed 0 bases and J 2 bases; nucleotides not matched to a gene: 4. CDR3 length: 15 residues.